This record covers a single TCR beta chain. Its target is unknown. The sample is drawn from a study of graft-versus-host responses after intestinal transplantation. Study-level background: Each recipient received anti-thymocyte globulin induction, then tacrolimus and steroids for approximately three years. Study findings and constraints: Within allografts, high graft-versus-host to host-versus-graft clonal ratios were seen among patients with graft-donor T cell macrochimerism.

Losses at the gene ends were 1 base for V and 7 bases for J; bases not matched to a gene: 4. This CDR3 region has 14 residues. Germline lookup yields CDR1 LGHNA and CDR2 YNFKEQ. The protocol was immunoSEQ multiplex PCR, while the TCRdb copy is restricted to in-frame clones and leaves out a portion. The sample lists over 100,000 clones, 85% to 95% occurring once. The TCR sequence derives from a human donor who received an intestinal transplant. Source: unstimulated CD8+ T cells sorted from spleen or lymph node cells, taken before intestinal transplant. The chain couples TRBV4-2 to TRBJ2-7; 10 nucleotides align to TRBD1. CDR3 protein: CASSQVDRGQEQYF. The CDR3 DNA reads TGTGCCAGCAGCCAAGTCGACAGGGGGCAAGAGCAGTACTTC.